The 20 T cell receptor beta chains in this list originate from one sample, sequenced in a study of T cell repertoires in cytomegalovirus infection. TCRdb reprocessed the reads with MiXCR, giving one entry per CDR3 protein. This sample has just over 450,000 distinct CDR3 sequences; roughly 43% occur once, and the top ten carry just under 45%. These receptors' targets are unknown. This material consisted of cultured PBMCs, taken from culture after CMV antigen stimulation. All receptors derive from a human donor in good health (CMV status not recorded). Some clones in this sample may be carry-over from other donors' samples.

This chain connects TRBV5-6 to TRBJ2-1; 9 bases align to TRBD2. The CDR3 length is 14 residues. V trimming: 0 bases; J trimming: 12 bases; junction bases outside the gene matches: 7. From germline, CDR1 is SGHDT and CDR2 YYEEEE. The DNA for the CDR3 is TGTGCCAGCAGCTTGGGGGCGGGAGGGCGAGGGCAGTTCTTC. Protein product: CASSLGAGGRGQFF.

This clonotype has ten or more counts. J is TRBJ2-1 and V is TRBV7-2, with 15 bases aligning to TRBD2. The CDR3 contains 17 residues. V was clipped by 3 bases and J by 3 bases; unmatched bases: 3. Germline CDR1 and CDR2: SGHTA and FQGNSA. The CDR3, as DNA: TGTGCCAGCAGCTTCCGGACTAGCGGGAGGGGCTACAATGAGCAGTTCTTC. Translating gives CASSFRTSGRGYNEQFF. The full variable domain, its missing parts supplied by reference TRBV7-2 and TRBJ2-1, is GAGVSQSPSNKVTEKGKDVELRCDPISGHTALYWYRQSLGQGLEFLIYFQGNSAPDKSGLPSDRFSAERTGGSVSTLTIQRTQQEDSAVYLCASSFRTSGRGYNEQFFGPGTRLTVL.

The chain employs TRBV7-2 and TRBJ1-1; TRBD1 agrees at 10 bases. The germline gives CDR1 SGHTA, CDR2 FQGNSA. The CDR3 runs 15 residues. Losses at the gene ends were 5 bases for V and 2 bases for J; bases not matched to a gene: 5. In nucleotides, the CDR3 is TGTGCCAGCAGCGCACAGACAGGGGGCAACACTGAAGCTTTCTTT. Translation gives CASSAQTGGNTEAFF.

This chain uses TRBV20-1 with TRBJ2-1, with a possible D match to TRBD2 (5 bases). This CDR3 is built from 15 residues. V shed 7 bases and J shed 11 bases, with 27 bases lying between them. The germline gives CDR1 DFQATT, CDR2 SNEGSKA (reference sequence). CDR3 region: CSVPVRGPRQPKQFF. In DNA, the CDR3 is TGCAGTGTCCCGGTACGCGGGCCTAGGCAACCCAAGCAGTTCTTC.

V usage is TRBV20-1 and J usage is TRBJ2-1; TRBD1 matches at 7 bases. Losses at the gene ends were 8 bases for V and 0 bases for J; bases not matched to a gene: 4. Germline V gene lookup returns CDR1 DFQATT and CDR2 SNEGSKA (reference sequence). The CDR3 sequence is 13 residues long. CDR3 coding DNA: TGCAGTCCCAGGGGGAGCTCCTACAATGAGCAGTTCTTC. Residues: CSPRGSSYNEQFF.

The chain carries TRBV6-6 and TRBJ2-1, with D possibly matching TRBD2 (6 bases). CDR1 is MNHNY, CDR2 SVGAGI, per germline (reference sequence). Trimming took 2 bases from V and 2 from J, leaving 10 bases between them. The CDR3 spans 15 residues. This CDR3 reads CASSYSGGTYNEQFF. In DNA form, the CDR3 reads TGTGCCAGCAGTTACAGTGGGGGGACCTACAATGAGCAGTTCTTC.

The chain combines TRBV4-3 with TRBJ2-5; 7 positions match TRBD1. Germline trimming cut 0 bases from V and 2 bases from J; bases unmatched to any gene: 6. This CDR3 spans 16 amino acids. The germline V gene has CDR1 LGHNA and CDR2 YSLEER. The CDR3: CASSQDPQGKQETQYF. CDR3 nucleotides: TGCGCCAGCAGCCAAGACCCACAGGGGAAGCAAGAGACCCAGTACTTC.

The sample holds many counts of this clonotype. The genes are TRBV7-2 and TRBJ2-3; no firm D call. CDR1 is SGHTA, CDR2 FQGNSA, per germline. This CDR3 region has 14 residues. Deletions cut 1 base from V and 1 base from J, with 6 bases between. The CDR3 nucleotides are TGTGCCAGCAGCTTAGGACGGGGCACAGATACGCAGTATTTT. Translation gives CASSLGRGTDTQYF.

This chain connects TRBV6-2 or TRBV6-3 to TRBJ2-7; 8 nucleotides match TRBD2. The CDR3 has 13 amino acids. Germline lookup yields CDR1 MNHEY and CDR2 SVGEGT. With V trimmed by 11 bases and J by 1 base, 7 bases remained unmatched. Here the CDR3 DNA reads TGTGCCGGGAATAGCGGGGTTTCCTACGAGCAGTACTTC. Translating it yields CAGNSGVSYEQYF.

In this sample, this clonotype turned up a few times. CDR3 protein: CASSVAVVSNEQFF. The CDR3 nucleotides are TGTGCCAGCAGTGTAGCGGTTGTAAGCAATGAGCAGTTCTTC. The J gene is TRBJ2-1, the V gene TRBV6-2 or TRBV6-3; possible D gene TRBD2, 6 bases. V was trimmed by 5 bases and J by 6 bases, leaving 14 bases between them. There are 14 residues in the CDR3. The germline V gene encodes CDR1 MNHEY and CDR2 SVGEGT.

This clonotype was seen a few times. The chain joins TRBV20-1 to TRBJ2-7; D is uncertain. From germline, CDR1 is DFQATT and CDR2 SNEGSKA (reference sequence). The V end was cut by 1 base, the J end by 9 bases, with 16 bases between. This CDR3 has 13 residues. The CDR3 protein is CSARVTSTWGQYF. For the CDR3, the DNA is TGCAGTGCTAGAGTTACCAGTACATGGGGGCAGTACTTC.

V usage is TRBV12-3 or TRBV12-4 and J usage is TRBJ2-5; no clear D gene. The CDR3 totals 13 residues. The germline V and J ends were trimmed by 3 bases and 2 bases, with 7 bases remaining between them. The DNA of the CDR3 is TGTGCCAGCAGTTTCCTCCAGCAAGAGACCCAGTACTTC. It codes for CASSFLQQETQYF.

This clonotype was counted a few times. This rearrangement joins TRBV6-6 to TRBJ1-5; 7 nucleotides match TRBD1. V lost 5 bases, J lost 9 bases, and 16 bases stayed unmatched. Per germline, CDR1 MNHNY and CDR2 SVGAGI (reference sequence). The CDR3 consists of 16 residues. DNA of the CDR3: TGTGCCAGCAGTACCGAGCCAGGGGGGAACCCGCGGCCCCAGCATTTT. Its translation is CASSTEPGGNPRPQHF.

The chain has TRBV12-3 or TRBV12-4 and TRBJ1-1; the match to TRBD1 covers 7 bases. J lost 3 bases, V lost 8 bases, and 15 bases had no gene match. The CDR3 extends over 16 amino acids. The CDR3 nucleotides read TGTGCCAGCTCTAATACCGAGGGGGCGCGGGACACTGAAGCTTTCTTT. Its protein product is CASSNTEGARDTEAFF.

This clonotype has just a few counts. The chain joins TRBV6-8 to TRBJ2-5; 7 bases are shared with TRBD2. The junction had 4 bases not matched to a gene; V was cut back by 7 bases and J by 2 bases. Germline loops: CDR1 MNHGY, CDR2 SAAAGT. This CDR3 is 13 amino acids long. CDR3 region: CASTLRGQETQYF. For the CDR3, the DNA is TGTGCCAGCACCCTGCGGGGGCAAGAGACCCAGTACTTC.

CDR3 sequence reads: CASSQVHGLNEQYF. The CDR3 nucleotides read TGCGCCAGCAGCCAAGTTCATGGACTAAACGAGCAGTACTTC. The gene calls are TRBV4-3 and TRBJ2-7; TRBD2 might be the D (6 bases). CDR1 is LGHNA, CDR2 YSLEER, per germline. V was pared by 1 base and J by 5 bases, with 12 bases between. The CDR3 spans 14 residues.

The chain has TRBV7-9 and TRBJ2-3; TRBD2 matches 13 bases. Trimming cost V 5 bases and J 5 bases; bases outside gene matches: 7. Germline CDR1 and CDR2: SEHNR and FQNEAQ (reference sequence). The CDR3 runs 16 residues. The CDR3 reads CASSQLAGGPGDTQYF. In nucleotides, the CDR3 is TGTGCCAGCAGCCAACTAGCGGGGGGGCCCGGAGATACGCAGTATTTT.

At least ten counts were recorded for this clonotype. The J gene is TRBJ1-6, the V gene TRBV7-2; D not certain. CDR1 is SGHTA and CDR2 is FQGNSA in the germline V gene. The CDR3 has 13 amino acids. V lost 5 bases, J lost 7 bases, and 9 bases lay in between. CDR3 region: CASSLQWNSPLHF. The CDR3 DNA follows: TGTGCCAGCAGCCTACAGTGGAATTCACCCCTCCACTTT.

The chain recombines TRBV7-2 with TRBJ2-5; 8 bases line up with TRBD1. The CDR3 is 15 residues long. V trimming: 5 bases; J trimming: 9 bases; junction bases outside the gene matches: 14. Germline loops: CDR1 SGHTA, CDR2 FQGNSA. CDR3 DNA sequence: TGTGCCAGCAGCCCGACAGGGGCCCTCGGAGGGCCCCAGTACTTC. Its translation: CASSPTGALGGPQYF.

V gene TRBV4-1 combines with J gene TRBJ2-2; D unclear. CDR1 and CDR2 (germline): MGHRA, YSYEKL. V shed 1 base and J shed 5 bases, with 14 bases lying between them. The CDR3 sequence is 16 residues long. CDR3 in DNA: TGCGCCAGCAGCCAAGCCAACCTAATCGGGACCGGGGAGCTGTTTTTT. It codes for CASSQANLIGTGELFF.